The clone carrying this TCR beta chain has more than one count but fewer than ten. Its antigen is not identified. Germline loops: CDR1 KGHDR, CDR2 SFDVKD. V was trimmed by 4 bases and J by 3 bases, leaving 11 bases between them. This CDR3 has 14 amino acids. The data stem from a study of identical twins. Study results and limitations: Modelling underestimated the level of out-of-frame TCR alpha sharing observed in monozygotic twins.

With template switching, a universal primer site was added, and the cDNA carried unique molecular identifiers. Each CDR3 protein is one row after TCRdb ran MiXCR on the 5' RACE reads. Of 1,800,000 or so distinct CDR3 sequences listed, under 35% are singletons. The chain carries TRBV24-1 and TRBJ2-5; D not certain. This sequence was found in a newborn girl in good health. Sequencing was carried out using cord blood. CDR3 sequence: CATSDPGRKETQYF. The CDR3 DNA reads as TGTGCCACCAGTGACCCCGGACGGAAAGAGACCCAGTACTTC.